This TCR beta chain was obtained from a study of follicular helper T cells after annual influenza vaccination. A remark on this clone: Its target is not known.

The CDR3 totals 14 residues. Trimming removed 5 bases from V and 0 bases from J, with 10 bases in between. The germline V gene encodes CDR1 KGHSH and CDR2 LQKENI. The time point is: 2013-2014 season, 7 days after vaccination. Donors were community-dwelling with no influenza vaccine in the prior 6 months. Vaccine contraindications, substance abuse, HIV/AIDS, active malignancy and active illness excluded donors. Produced via immunoSEQ multiplex PCR; TCRdb's table is partial and in-frame only. The table has about 9,900 clones, 65% to 85% seen once. Notes on the study in general: The much larger non-cTfh compartments may have been undersampled. Day 7 ICOS+CD38+ clones were most often found later in ICOS-CD38- cTfh cells.

The chain combines TRBV18 with TRBJ2-5; D is ambiguous. This clonotype was sampled from an adult who received the influenza vaccine. The starting material was CXCR5- memory CD4+ T cells sorted from blood, obtained 7 days after influenza vaccination. The CDR3 loop is CASSISLYQETQYF. For the CDR3, the DNA is TGTGCCAGCTCAATCTCATTGTACCAAGAGACCCAGTACTTC.